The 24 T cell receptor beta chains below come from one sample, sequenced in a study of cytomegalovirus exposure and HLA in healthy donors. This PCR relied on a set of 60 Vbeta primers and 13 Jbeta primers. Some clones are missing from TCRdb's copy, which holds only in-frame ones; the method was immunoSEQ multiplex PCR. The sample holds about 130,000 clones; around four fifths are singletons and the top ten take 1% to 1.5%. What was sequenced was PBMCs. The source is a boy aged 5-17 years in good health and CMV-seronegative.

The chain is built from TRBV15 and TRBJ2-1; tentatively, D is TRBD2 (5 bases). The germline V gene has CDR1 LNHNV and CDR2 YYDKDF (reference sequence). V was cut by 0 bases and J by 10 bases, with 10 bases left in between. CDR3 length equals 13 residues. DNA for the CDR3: TGTGCCACCAGCAGAGATCCACGGGAAGAGCAGTTCTTC. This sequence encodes CATSRDPREEQFF.

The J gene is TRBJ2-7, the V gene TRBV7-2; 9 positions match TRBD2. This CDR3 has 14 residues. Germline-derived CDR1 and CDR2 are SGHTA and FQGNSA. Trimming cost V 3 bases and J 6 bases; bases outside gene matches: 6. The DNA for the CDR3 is TGTGCCAGCAGCTTCGGCGGGAGGGTATCCGAGCAGTACTTC. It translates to CASSFGGRVSEQYF.

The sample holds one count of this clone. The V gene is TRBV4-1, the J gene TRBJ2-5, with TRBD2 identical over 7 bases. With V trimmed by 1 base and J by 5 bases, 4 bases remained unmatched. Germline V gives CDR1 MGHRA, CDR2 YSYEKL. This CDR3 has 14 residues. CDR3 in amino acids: CASSQAGGSETQYF. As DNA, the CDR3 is TGCGCCAGCAGCCAAGCCGGGGGGAGTGAGACCCAGTACTTC.

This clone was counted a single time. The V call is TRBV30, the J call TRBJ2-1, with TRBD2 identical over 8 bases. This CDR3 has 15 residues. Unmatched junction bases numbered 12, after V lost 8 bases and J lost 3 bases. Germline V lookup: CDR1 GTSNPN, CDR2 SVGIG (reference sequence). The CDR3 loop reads CAGTKREKDYNEQFF. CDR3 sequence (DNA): TGTGCCGGGACCAAGCGGGAGAAAGACTACAATGAGCAGTTCTTC.

CDR3 DNA: TGTGCCAGCAGTTCAGTGGGCTTTACCTACAATGAGCAGTTCTTC. Translated, it gives CASSSVGFTYNEQFF. V gene TRBV27 combines with J gene TRBJ2-1; D remains unclear. The CDR3 consists of 15 residues. Deletions cut 4 bases from V and 2 bases from J, with 12 bases between. Per germline, CDR1 MNHEY and CDR2 SMNVEV (reference sequence).

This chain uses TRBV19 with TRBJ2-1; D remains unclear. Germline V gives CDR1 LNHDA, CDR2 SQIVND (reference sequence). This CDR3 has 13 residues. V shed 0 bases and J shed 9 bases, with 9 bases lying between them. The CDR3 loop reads CASSIDGPAEQFF. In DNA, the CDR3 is TGTGCCAGTAGTATAGATGGGCCAGCTGAGCAGTTCTTC.

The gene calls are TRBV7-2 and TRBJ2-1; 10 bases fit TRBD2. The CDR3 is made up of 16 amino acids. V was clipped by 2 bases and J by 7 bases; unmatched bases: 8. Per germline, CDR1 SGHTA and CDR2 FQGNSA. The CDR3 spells CASSLQGLAPGNEQFF. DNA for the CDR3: TGTGCCAGCAGCTTACAGGGACTAGCGCCTGGTAATGAGCAGTTCTTC.

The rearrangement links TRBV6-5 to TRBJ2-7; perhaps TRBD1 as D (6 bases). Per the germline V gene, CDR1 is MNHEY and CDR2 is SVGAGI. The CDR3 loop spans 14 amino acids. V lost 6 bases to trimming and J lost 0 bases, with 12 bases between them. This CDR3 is CASSATGSSYEQYF. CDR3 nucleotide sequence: TGTGCCAGCAGCGCTACAGGGAGCTCCTACGAGCAGTACTTC.

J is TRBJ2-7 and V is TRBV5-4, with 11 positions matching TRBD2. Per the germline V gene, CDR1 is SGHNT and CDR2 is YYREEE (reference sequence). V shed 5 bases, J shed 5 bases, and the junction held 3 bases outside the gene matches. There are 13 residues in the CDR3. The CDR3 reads CASRGLADHEQYF. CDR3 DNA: TGTGCCAGCAGGGGACTAGCGGACCACGAGCAGTACTTC.

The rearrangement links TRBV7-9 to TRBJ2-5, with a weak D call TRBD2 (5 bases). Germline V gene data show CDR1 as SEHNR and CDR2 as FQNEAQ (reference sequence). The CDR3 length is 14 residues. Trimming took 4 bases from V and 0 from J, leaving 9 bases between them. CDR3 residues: CASSSTGYQETQYF. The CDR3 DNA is TGTGCCAGCAGCTCCACGGGGTACCAAGAGACCCAGTACTTC.

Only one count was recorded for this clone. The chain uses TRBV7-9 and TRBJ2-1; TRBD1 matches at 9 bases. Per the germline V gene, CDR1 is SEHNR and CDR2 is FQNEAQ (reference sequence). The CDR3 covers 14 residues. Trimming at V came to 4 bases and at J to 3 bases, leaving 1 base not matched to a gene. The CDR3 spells CASSSDRGYNEQFF. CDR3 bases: TGTGCCAGCAGCTCGGACAGGGGCTACAATGAGCAGTTCTTC.

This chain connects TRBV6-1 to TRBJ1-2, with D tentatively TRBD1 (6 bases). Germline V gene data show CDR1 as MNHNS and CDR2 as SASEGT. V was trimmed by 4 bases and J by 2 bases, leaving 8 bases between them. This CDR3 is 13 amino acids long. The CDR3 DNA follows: TGTGCCAGCAGTGGGACAGAGAACTATGGCTACACCTTC. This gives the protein CASSGTENYGYTF.

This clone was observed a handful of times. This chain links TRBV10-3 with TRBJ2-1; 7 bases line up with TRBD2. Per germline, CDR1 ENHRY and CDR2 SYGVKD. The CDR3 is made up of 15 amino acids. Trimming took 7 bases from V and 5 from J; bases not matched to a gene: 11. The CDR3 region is CAIMSGVAGNNEQFF. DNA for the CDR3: TGTGCCATCATGTCGGGGGTAGCGGGTAACAATGAGCAGTTCTTC.

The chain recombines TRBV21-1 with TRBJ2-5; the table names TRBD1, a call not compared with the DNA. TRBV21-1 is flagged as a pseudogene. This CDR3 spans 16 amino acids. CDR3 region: CASSNTGASAQETQYF. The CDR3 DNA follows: TGTGCCAGCAGCAACACAGGGGCGAGTGCTCAAGAGACCCAGTACTTC.

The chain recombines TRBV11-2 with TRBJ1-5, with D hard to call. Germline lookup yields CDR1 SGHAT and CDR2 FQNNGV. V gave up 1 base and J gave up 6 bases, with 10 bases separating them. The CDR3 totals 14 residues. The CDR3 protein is CASSLGRRGQPQHF. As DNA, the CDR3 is TGTGCCAGCAGCTTAGGCCGACGGGGTCAGCCCCAGCATTTT.

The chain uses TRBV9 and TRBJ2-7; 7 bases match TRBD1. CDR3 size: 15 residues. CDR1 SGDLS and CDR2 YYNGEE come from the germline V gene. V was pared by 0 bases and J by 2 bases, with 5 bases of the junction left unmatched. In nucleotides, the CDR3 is TGTGCCAGCAGCGTAGGGGACAGCCAGACCTACGAGCAGTACTTC. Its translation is CASSVGDSQTYEQYF.

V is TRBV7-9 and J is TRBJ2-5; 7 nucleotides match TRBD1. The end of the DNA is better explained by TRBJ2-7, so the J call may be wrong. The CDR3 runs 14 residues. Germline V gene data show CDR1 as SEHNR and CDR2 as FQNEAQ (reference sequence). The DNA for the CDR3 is TGTGCCAGCAGCGCCGGACAGGAGACCTACGAGCAGTACTTC. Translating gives CASSAGQETYEQYF.

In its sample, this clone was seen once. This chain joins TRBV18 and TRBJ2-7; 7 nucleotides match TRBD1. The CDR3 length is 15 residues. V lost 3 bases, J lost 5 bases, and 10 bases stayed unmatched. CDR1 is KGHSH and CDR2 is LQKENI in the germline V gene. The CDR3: CASSPQDRFYDEQYF. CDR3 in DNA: TGTGCCAGCTCACCGCAGGACAGGTTCTACGACGAGCAGTACTTC. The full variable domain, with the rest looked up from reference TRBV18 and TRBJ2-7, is NAGVMQNPRHLVRRRGQEARLRCSPMKGHSHVYWYRQLPEEGLKFMVYLQKENIIDESGMPKERFSAEFPKEGPSILRIQQVVRGDSAAYFCASSPQDRFYDEQYFGPGTRLTVT.

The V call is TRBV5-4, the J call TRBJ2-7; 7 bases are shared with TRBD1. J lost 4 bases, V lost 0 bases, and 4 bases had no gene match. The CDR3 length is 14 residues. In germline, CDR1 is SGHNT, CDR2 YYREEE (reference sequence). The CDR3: CASSLATGVYEQYF. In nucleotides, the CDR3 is TGTGCCAGCAGCTTGGCAACAGGGGTGTACGAGCAGTACTTC.

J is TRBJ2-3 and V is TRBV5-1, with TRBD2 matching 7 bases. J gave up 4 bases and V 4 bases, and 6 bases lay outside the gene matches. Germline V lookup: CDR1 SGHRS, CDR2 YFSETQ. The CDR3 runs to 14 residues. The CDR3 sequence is CASSPGRSPDTQYF. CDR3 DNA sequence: TGCGCCAGCAGCCCCGGGAGGAGCCCAGATACGCAGTATTTT.

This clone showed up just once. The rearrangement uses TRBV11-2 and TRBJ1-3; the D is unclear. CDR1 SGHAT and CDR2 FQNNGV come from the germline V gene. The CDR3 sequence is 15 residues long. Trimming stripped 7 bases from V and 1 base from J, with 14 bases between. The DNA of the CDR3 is TGTGCCAGCACCACACTCGGGGTTTCTGGAAACACCATATATTTT. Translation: CASTTLGVSGNTIYF.

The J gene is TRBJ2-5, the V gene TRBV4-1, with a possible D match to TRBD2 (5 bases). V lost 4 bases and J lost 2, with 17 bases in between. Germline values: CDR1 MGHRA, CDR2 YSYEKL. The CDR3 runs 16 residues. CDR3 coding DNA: TGCGCCAGCAGCCCATCCCCGGTCGGAGGACAAGAGACCCAGTACTTC. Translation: CASSPSPVGGQETQYF.

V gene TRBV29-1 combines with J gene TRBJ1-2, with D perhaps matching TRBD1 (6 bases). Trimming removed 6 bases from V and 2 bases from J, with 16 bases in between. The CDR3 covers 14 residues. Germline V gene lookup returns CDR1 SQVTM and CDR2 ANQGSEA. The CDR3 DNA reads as TGCAGCGTAACAGGGCTCTACTTGAACTATGGCTACACCTTC. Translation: CSVTGLYLNYGYTF.

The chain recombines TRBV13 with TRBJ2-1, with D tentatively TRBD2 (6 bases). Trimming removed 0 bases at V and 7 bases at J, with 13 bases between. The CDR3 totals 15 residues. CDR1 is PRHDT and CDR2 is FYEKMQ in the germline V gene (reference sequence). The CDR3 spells CASSLGFRGKNEQFF. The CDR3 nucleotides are TGTGCCAGCAGCTTAGGTTTCCGGGGGAAAAATGAGCAGTTCTTC.